This T cell receptor beta chain was profiled in a study of vaccination effects on CD4 cells after COVID-19 (dated by TCRdb to between 2021 and 2024). A note on the overall study: Each participant received two doses of an mRNA SARS-CoV-2 vaccine, either BNT162b2 or mRNA-1273. SARS-CoV-2 spike-specific CD4+ TCR repertoires were compared before and after mRNA vaccination in COVID-19 convalescent patients and in infection-naive vaccine recipients. Altogether, approximately 10 COVID-19 convalescent patients and a handful of SARS-CoV-2-naive healthy vaccine recipients made up the full study. Cultures from other donors in the study were sequenced using the Oncomine TCR Beta short-read assay on an Illumina iSeq 100. Results the study describes overall, beyond this receptor: Marked clonal contraction was observed in both infection-induced and vaccine-induced clones at late post-vaccination timepoints, consistent with waning T cell responses. Among healthy vaccine recipients, nearly all vaccine-induced clones were SARS-CoV-2 mono-reactive, and only 1 of 255 was cross-reactive with common cold coronaviruses. Limitations of the study were the small number of convalescent patients and the absence of early post-infection timepoints.

A note on this clone: Its binding antigen is unknown. No quality values exist for individual bases; no much larger clone is one base distant.

The protocol used for the library was the immunoSEQ multiplex PCR assay. DNA from the cultured and isolated CD4+ T cells underwent TCR beta CDR3 sequencing. As for the authors' bioinformatics: The analysis removed non-productive TCR sequences, trimmed reads to the CDR3 region, and retained only CDR3s that were 7 or more amino acids long. The MANAFEST web app was used to pick out antigen-specific clonotypes by comparing their expansion in peptide wells with that in reference cultures. To count as positive, a clone had to show expansion at FDR<0.05 compared with the reference and with all other wells, an odds ratio above 5, and a frequency above 0.1% in two replicate wells. A clonotype was called cross-reactive if it was significantly expanded both in SARS-CoV-2 spike wells and in at least one common cold coronavirus spike condition. Using the stringdist R package, CDR3 similarity was measured by Levenshtein distance, and unrooted trees were constructed with ape in R 3.6.1. In its TCRdb copy, this immuneACCESS table keeps in-frame sequences only and misses some clones. Where compared with another copy, unresolved V genes explain less than half of these, and the others have no known cause. That table is the source of V, J and clone size, and D and trimming were worked out from the DNA. For this sample there are over 20,000 clones; roughly 73% appear just once. The biggest ten clones account for about an eighth of the sample.

The ViraFEST assay stimulated PBMC with viral peptide pools and then used TCR sequencing to identify antigen-specific CD4+ T cell clonotypes by expansion. After approximately 11 days of culture, CD4+ T cells were isolated with the EasySep CD4+ T cell isolation kit. None of the healthy vaccine recipients had a prior SARS-CoV-2 infection, which was confirmed by nucleocapsid antibody tests that came back negative both before and after vaccination. Approximately 2.1 million PBMC per well were cultured in IMDM with 5% human AB serum, 7.5 to 10 IU/ml IL-2 and gentamicin, plus 10 ug/ml peptides. Half of the culture medium was replaced with fresh IL-2-containing medium on days 3 and 7. Unless noted otherwise, every peptide stimulation condition was cultured in triplicate wells. PBMC were separated from whole blood using Ficoll-Paque Plus gradient centrifugation and were then either cryopreserved at -140C or used fresh. The overlapping peptide pools covered the spike proteins of SARS-CoV-2 and of the common cold coronaviruses HCoV-NL63, HCoV-OC43 and HCoV-229E. Genomic DNA was extracted from cultured CD4+ T cells with the QIAamp micro DNA kit.

This clonotype was sampled from a human donor who received a COVID-19 vaccine. Sample: CD4+ T cells from PBMCs cultured with HCoV-229E spike peptides, taken before COVID-19 vaccination. The label giving this sample's cell subset or site can be read as: HCoV-229E spike overlapping peptide pool stimulation.

The CDR3 amino acid sequence is: CASSEAWQGGSPLHF. The sequence in DNA is TGTGCCAGCAGTGAAGCCTGGCAGGGTGGTTCACCCCTCCACTTT. Here the chain combines TRBV6-1 and TRBJ1-6; the D gene is perhaps TRBD1, from 5 matching bases. The CDR3 covers 15 residues, taking in both the cysteine and the phenylalanine. The read is trimmed to its CDR3 DNA, 45 bases read in frame from base 1. V is clipped by 0 bases and J by 9 bases, and the sequence between their germline boundaries is 12 bases long. From the germline V gene, CDR1 is MNHNS and CDR2 is SASEGT.